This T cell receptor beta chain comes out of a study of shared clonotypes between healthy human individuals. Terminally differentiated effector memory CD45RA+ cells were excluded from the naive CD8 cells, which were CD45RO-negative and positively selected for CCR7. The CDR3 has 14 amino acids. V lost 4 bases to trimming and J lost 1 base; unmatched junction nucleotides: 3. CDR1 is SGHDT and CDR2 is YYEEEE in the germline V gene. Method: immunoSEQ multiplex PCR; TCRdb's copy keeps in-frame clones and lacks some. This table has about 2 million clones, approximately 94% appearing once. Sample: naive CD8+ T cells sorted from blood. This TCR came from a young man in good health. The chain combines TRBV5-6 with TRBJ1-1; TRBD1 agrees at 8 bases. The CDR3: CASSAGTGNTEAFF. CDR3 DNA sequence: TGTGCCAGCAGCGCCGGGACAGGGAACACTGAAGCTTTCTTT.